This T cell receptor beta chain came from a study of T cell changes during pregnancy in multiple sclerosis. CDR3 length: 16 residues. V was shortened by 4 bases and J by 5 bases, with 20 bases between the two germline ends. Germline V gives CDR1 SNHLY, CDR2 FYNNEI. Clones were read by immunoSEQ multiplex PCR, and TCRdb kept only the in-frame ones, dropping some. The sample contains roughly 30,000 clones, 89% of which appear only once. This rearrangement joins TRBV2 to TRBJ2-5, with D possibly matching TRBD2 (5 bases). The origin of this receptor is a female donor with multiple sclerosis, enrolled in a pregnancy study. The sequencing used CD8+ T cells from peripheral blood mononuclear cells, collected after pregnancy. CDR3 in DNA: TGTGCCAGCAGTGCCCTAGCTGGCAGGACGTTGGAGACCCAGTACTTC. Translating gives CASSALAGRTLETQYF.